This T cell receptor (beta chain) was sequenced during a study of T cell repertoires in ileal Crohn's disease. Roughly 500 nanograms of biopsy DNA per sample underwent TCRB immunosequencing. Profiling relied on immunoSEQ multiplex PCR, and the TCRdb table lists in-frame clones only, not all of them. The sample has more than 12,000 clones; 75% to 85% are singletons. Germline V gene data show CDR1 as SGHKS and CDR2 as YYEKEE (reference sequence). The CDR3 loop spans 15 amino acids. Deletions cut 1 base from V and 4 bases from J, with 14 bases between. The sequencing sample was made of ileal tissue. This rearrangement joins TRBV5-5 to TRBJ1-2, with D perhaps TRBD1 (5 bases). This TCR came from an adult with Crohn's disease. Here the CDR3 reads CASSLTARDFYGYTF. The CDR3 DNA follows: TGTGCCAGCAGCTTGACTGCCCGGGACTTCTATGGCTACACCTTC.